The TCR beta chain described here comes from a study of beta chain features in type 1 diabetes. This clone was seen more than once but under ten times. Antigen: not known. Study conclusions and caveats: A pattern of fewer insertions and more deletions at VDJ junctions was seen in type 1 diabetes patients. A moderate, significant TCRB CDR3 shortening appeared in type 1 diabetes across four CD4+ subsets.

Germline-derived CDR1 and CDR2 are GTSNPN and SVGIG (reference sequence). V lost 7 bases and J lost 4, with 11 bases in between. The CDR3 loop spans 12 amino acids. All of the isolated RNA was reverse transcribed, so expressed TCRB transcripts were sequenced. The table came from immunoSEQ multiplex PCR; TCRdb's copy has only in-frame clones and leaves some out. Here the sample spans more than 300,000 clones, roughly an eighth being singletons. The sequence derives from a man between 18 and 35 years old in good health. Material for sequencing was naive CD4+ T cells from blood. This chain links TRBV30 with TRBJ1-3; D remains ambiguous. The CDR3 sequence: CASTRPGNTIYF. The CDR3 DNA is TGTGCCTCGACTCGTCCGGGAAACACCATATATTTT.